This TCR beta chain derives from a study of molecular identifiers for immune sequencing clone quantification. This clonotype appeared many times. Naive CD8 T cells underwent sorting with the CD8+CD4-CCR7+CD45RA+ definition. TCR libraries were built in bulk with a published protocol and specific TCR primers. TCRdb independently ran MiXCR on the PCR reads; one entry per CDR3 protein. The table records hundreds of thousands of distinct CDR3 sequences, 20% of them present only once. This CDR3 is 16 amino acids long. Germline CDR1 reads MNHEY; CDR2 reads SVGAGI. V lost 2 bases and J 4 bases, leaving 17 bases between the germline ends.

The V call is TRBV6-5, the J call TRBJ1-2; tentatively, D is TRBD1 (5 bases). The sample consisted of naive CD8+ T cells from blood, with Jurkat cell RNA spiked in. The subset denotes: FACS-sorted CD8+CD4-CCR7+CD45RA+ naive T cells. The TCR was taken from a human donor in good health. Some libraries in this study had Jurkat cell RNA spiked in. CDR3 in DNA: TGTGCCAGCAGTTACGGCCTAGGGAGACAGAGCTATGGCTACACCTTC. Translated: CASSYGLGRQSYGYTF.